Included here is one T cell receptor beta chain sequence, with context. The data were taken from a study of cytomegalovirus exposure and HLA in healthy donors. Repertoires were generated with immunoSEQ multiplex PCR, while TCRdb's copy carries only in-frame clones and drops some. The data show 100,000 to 150,000 clones, with roughly 90% seen just once and approximately 2.1% held by the top ten. CDR3 size: 13 residues. V was pared by 7 bases and J by 3 bases, with 7 bases of the junction left unmatched. Per germline, CDR1 SGHRS and CDR2 YFSETQ. The receptor was isolated from a young woman in good health and CMV-seronegative. The chain combines TRBV5-1 with TRBJ2-7; the match to TRBD1 covers 7 bases. Sequenced material: PBMCs. Written as DNA, the CDR3 is TGCGCCAGCGGCGAAGGGACAGACTACGAGCAGTACTTC. Residues: CASGEGTDYEQYF.